This T cell receptor (beta chain) derives from a study of Graves' ophthalmopathy and Graves' hyperthyroidism. This clonotype was recorded once. Its antigen remains unidentified. The authors amplified TCR beta CDR3 regions from RNA transcripts. The first round was an RT-PCR with HTBI primers, and the second round was a multiplex PCR. One entry per CDR3 protein results from TCRdb running MiXCR on the multiplex PCR reads. There are a few hundred thousand distinct CDR3 sequences in the sample; roughly a sixth occur only once, and roughly an eighth lies in the top ten. The length of the CDR3 is 14 residues. The germline V gene encodes CDR1 MDHEN and CDR2 SYDVKM. V was pared by 6 bases and J by 7 bases, with 11 bases of the junction left unmatched. Study outcomes and limitations: Thyroid clonotypes that were expanded above 0.001 frequency mostly also appeared in blood.

The sample was peripheral blood. This receptor was obtained from an adult man with Graves' ophthalmopathy. J is TRBJ2-5 and V is TRBV28; 7 bases line up with TRBD1. The CDR3 DNA follows: TGTGCCAGCAGCTCGACAGGGTGGGAAGGGACCCAGTACTTC. Amino acids: CASSSTGWEGTQYF.